The following is a T cell receptor (beta chain) sequence with its context. This record comes from a study of blood T cell repertoires in COVID-19. Study-wide context: Whether acute or convalescent, the COVID-19 samples came from the United States, Italy and Spain. Nucleic acid was either cDNA or gDNA, and it came from T cells, B-cell-depleted T cells, or PBMCs.

V was clipped by 11 bases and J by 2 bases, with 12 bases between them. The CDR3 consists of 12 residues. Germline CDR1 reads MNHEY; CDR2 reads SVGAGI. In the source study's methods: Amplification from reference gene primers served as the basis for estimated nucleated cell counts. Repertoires were generated with immunoSEQ multiplex PCR, while TCRdb's copy carries only in-frame clones and drops some. Clone size and V and J calls were adopted from that table, with D and trimming inferred from the DNA. The data show about 210,000 clones, 70% to 90% seen once. This chain connects TRBV6-5 to TRBJ1-2; TRBD1 might be the D (6 bases). The sequenced sample consisted of peripheral blood. This receptor was taken from a middle-aged woman with acute or convalescent COVID-19. Written as DNA, the CDR3 is TGTGCCGGCGGACAGCCCAACTATGGCTACACCTTC. Its protein product is CAGGQPNYGYTF.